This T cell receptor beta chain was observed in a study of blood T cell repertoires in COVID-19. Study in general: The United States, Italy and Spain provided the acute and convalescent COVID-19 samples.

The germline CDR1 and CDR2 sequences are LNHDA and SQIVND (reference sequence). The CDR3 spans 13 residues. Deletions cut 3 bases from V and 9 bases from J, with 14 bases between. In the study's own analysis: Using reference gene primer amplification, nucleated cell counts were estimated. The assay was immunoSEQ multiplex PCR, and TCRdb's table has in-frame clones only and misses some. The D gene and trimming were derived from the DNA, and the V and J assignments and clone size from that table. Of approximately 300,000 clones detected, 85% appear once; the ten largest clones hold under 2%. This clone was detected once. A case of COVID-19 had been met by exposed participants within 2 weeks before study entry.

V is TRBV19 and J is TRBJ2-5; D possibly corresponds to TRBD2 (6 bases). The source of this sequence is a woman in her thirties who had been exposed to COVID-19. Specimen: PBMCs or T cells enriched from blood (not recorded which). The CDR3 spells CASSIGERAAQYF. The CDR3 nucleotides read TGTGCCAGTAGTATTGGGGAGCGGGCGGCCCAGTACTTC.